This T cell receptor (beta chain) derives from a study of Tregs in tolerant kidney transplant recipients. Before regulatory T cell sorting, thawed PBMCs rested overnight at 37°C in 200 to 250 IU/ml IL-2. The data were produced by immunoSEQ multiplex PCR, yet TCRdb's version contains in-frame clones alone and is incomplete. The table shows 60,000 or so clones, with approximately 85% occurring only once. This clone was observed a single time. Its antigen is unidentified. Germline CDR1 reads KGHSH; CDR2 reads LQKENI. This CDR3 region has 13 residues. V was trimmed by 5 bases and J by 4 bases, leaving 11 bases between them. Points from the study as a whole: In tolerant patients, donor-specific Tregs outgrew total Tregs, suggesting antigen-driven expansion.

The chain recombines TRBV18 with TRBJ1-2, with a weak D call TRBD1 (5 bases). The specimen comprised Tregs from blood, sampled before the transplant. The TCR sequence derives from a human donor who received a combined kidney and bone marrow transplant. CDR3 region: CASSGGAVYGYTF. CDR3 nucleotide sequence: TGTGCCAGCTCAGGAGGGGCCGTCTATGGCTACACCTTC.